The 20 T cell receptor beta chains below come from one sample, sequenced in a study of T cells expressing NK-cell markers. TCRdb re-called the 5' RACE reads and shows each CDR3 protein once, DNA omitted. The sample includes about 400,000 distinct CDR3 sequences. The sequencing sample was made of blood T cells: a sorted CD56 or NKG2C T cell subset, CD4+ or CD8+ T cells, or bulk PBMC T cells (not recorded which). These TCRs come from a woman aged 45-65 years in good health.

V is TRBV4-1 and J is TRBJ1-1; TCRdb selects TRBD1, and the lack of DNA leaves this call unchecked. Per germline, CDR1 MGHRA and CDR2 YSYEKL. There are 16 residues in the CDR3. The CDR3 reads CASSQLGAGVGTEAFF.

The chain links TRBV20-1 to TRBJ2-5. Looked up from germline, CDR1 is DFQATT and CDR2 is SNEGSKA (reference sequence). The length of the CDR3 is 14 residues. CDR3 loop: CSARDAGTKETQYF.

V and J are TRBV27 and TRBJ2-7; the D gene TCRdb calls, TRBD1, cannot be checked with no DNA. The V gene's germline CDR1 is MNHEY and CDR2 SMNVEV (reference sequence). The CDR3 sequence is 12 residues long. The CDR3 loop reads CASSLAGGGQYF.

The J gene is TRBJ2-1, the V gene TRBV14; TCRdb picks TRBD2, but there is no DNA to check that call. This CDR3 region has 15 residues. Germline V gives CDR1 SGHDN, CDR2 FVKESK. CDR3 residues: CASSQALPSDNEQFF.

The gene calls are TRBV7-9 and TRBJ1-1; the TCRdb D gene call, TRBD1, has no DNA to confirm it. Germline V gene sequence: CDR1 SEHNR, CDR2 FQNEAQ (reference sequence). This CDR3 has 14 amino acids. This CDR3 reads CASSRTGDYTEAFF.

This rearrangement joins TRBV18 to TRBJ2-5; TCRdb reports TRBD1, a call that lacks DNA to check it against. CDR3 length: 15 amino acids. Germline V gene sequence: CDR1 KGHSH, CDR2 LQKENI. CDR3 loop: CASSPLTGGAETQYF.

CDR3: CASSEYRAGSAAGELFF. J is TRBJ2-2 and V is TRBV25-1; TCRdb gives TRBD1 as the D gene, but with no DNA this cannot be confirmed. The CDR3 extends over 17 amino acids. Germline-derived CDR1 and CDR2 are MGHDK and SYGVNS.

V and J are TRBV27 and TRBJ1-2. Germline CDR1 is MNHEY and CDR2 is SMNVEV (reference sequence). The CDR3 runs to 14 residues. The CDR3 protein is CASSLGQEAPGYTF.

The J gene is TRBJ2-6, the V gene TRBV29-1. The CDR3 is 17 residues long. Per germline, CDR1 SQVTM and CDR2 ANQGSEA. CDR3 region: CSVKTGPPFSGANVLTF.

The chain is built from TRBV5-1 and TRBJ1-1. CDR1 is SGHRS, CDR2 YFSETQ, per germline. The CDR3 is made up of 15 amino acids. The CDR3 region is CASSVLLGMNTEAFF.

The genes are TRBV24-1 and TRBJ1-5. Germline lookup yields CDR1 KGHDR and CDR2 SFDVKD. This CDR3 has 12 residues. CDR3 protein: CATSFGNQPQHF.

The chain carries TRBV5-1 and TRBJ2-2; TCRdb proposes TRBD1, but this gene call is untestable without DNA. The CDR3 has 16 residues. The germline V gene encodes CDR1 SGHRS and CDR2 YFSETQ. CDR3 residues: CASSLEQVTNTGELFF.

This chain links TRBV15 with TRBJ1-5; TCRdb outputs TRBD1, but without DNA this stays unchecked. CDR3 length: 16 amino acids. Germline-derived CDR1 and CDR2 are LNHNV and YYDKDF (reference sequence). The CDR3 sequence: CATSRDLRGYNQPQHF.

The chain joins TRBV4-1 to TRBJ2-1; the TCRdb D gene call, TRBD2, has no DNA to confirm it. Germline values: CDR1 MGHRA, CDR2 YSYEKL. The CDR3 contains 15 residues. This chain's CDR3 is CASSSRLAGDNEQFF.

V and J are TRBV4-1 and TRBJ2-2; TCRdb calls TRBD1, which cannot be checked without DNA. Germline CDR1 is MGHRA and CDR2 is YSYEKL. The CDR3 loop spans 18 amino acids. The CDR3 sequence: CASSQVRGQGWTTGELFF.

The chain combines TRBV12-5 with TRBJ2-7; the TCRdb call, TRBD1, lacks DNA for checking. CDR1 and CDR2 (germline): LGHNT, FRNRAP. The CDR3 totals 15 residues. The CDR3 is CASGLPTTGVYEQYF.

The genes are TRBV25-1 and TRBJ2-3; TCRdb selects TRBD1, and the lack of DNA leaves this call unchecked. The CDR3 runs 13 residues. Germline V lookup: CDR1 MGHDK, CDR2 SYGVNS. The CDR3 spells CASRQGLPDTQYF.

This sequence joins TRBV5-1 and TRBJ2-7; the TRBD2 assignment by TCRdb is unverifiable without DNA. CDR1 and CDR2 (germline): SGHRS, YFSETQ. This CDR3 has 13 residues. CDR3 region: CASSFRDSGEQYF.

The genes are TRBV5-1 and TRBJ2-3; TCRdb calls TRBD2, which cannot be checked without DNA. The CDR3 contains 15 residues. The germline V gene has CDR1 SGHRS and CDR2 YFSETQ. CDR3 residues: CASSSPAGDSDTQYF.

The J gene is TRBJ1-1, the V gene TRBV11-2. The CDR3 covers 15 residues. Looked up from germline, CDR1 is SGHAT and CDR2 is FQNNGV. The CDR3 is CASSLHLSLGTEAFF.